This T cell receptor beta chain was recorded in a study of T cells in Graves' hyperthyroidism and ophthalmopathy. General study results and limits: In the analysis, a 13 V-J model separated ophthalmopathy from stable hyperthyroidism.

To note about this clonotype: Antigen: not known.

Researchers amplified the TCR beta CDR3 regions from RNA transcripts. TCR CDR3 underwent first-round RT-PCR with the HTBI primer set. TCRdb re-called the multiplex PCR reads with MiXCR, one entry per CDR3 protein. The table records hundreds of thousands of distinct CDR3 sequences, roughly 14% of them present only once. Newly diagnosed hyperthyroidism, duration under 2 months, in patients aged 18 to 65. The clonotype originates from a woman in her late teens or twenties with Graves' hyperthyroidism. Sample: blood.

CDR3 bases: TGTGCCAGCAGCGCACGACAGGGTAGGGCTGAAGCTTTCTTT. Translation gives CASSARQGRAEAFF. The chain carries TRBV7-3 and TRBJ1-1; 7 bases map to TRBD1. V lost 5 bases to trimming and J lost 6 bases; unmatched junction nucleotides: 9. The CDR3 consists of 14 residues. Germline loops: CDR1 SGHTA, CDR2 FQGTGA.